A selection of T cell receptor beta chains follows, all from one sample in a study of T cell responses to AZD1222 COVID-19 vaccine. Using immunoSEQ multiplex PCR, the repertoire was profiled, and TCRdb retains in-frame clones only, with some absent. The sample holds about 120,000 clones, 85% to 95% seen once. The sequencing used peripheral blood, collected on day 0 of AZD1222 vaccination. These receptors all come from an adult in good health. CDR3s include the opening cysteine and the closing phenylalanine or tryptophan.

v_call: TRBV7-2; j_call: TRBJ2-3; cdr3_aa: CASSLRPGTTDTQYF
v_call: TRBV7-9; j_call: TRBJ1-2; cdr3_aa: CASSLLGGGYTF
v_call: TRBV4-2; j_call: TRBJ1-2; cdr3_aa: CASSRDRSGGFVYGYTF
v_call: TRBV19; j_call: TRBJ1-5; cdr3_aa: CASSPRMRTLGYSNQPQHF
v_call: TRBV4-1; j_call: TRBJ2-2; cdr3_aa: CASQGQGVGELFF
v_call: TRBV12-3/TRBV12-4; j_call: TRBJ1-6; cdr3_aa: CASSFGESPLHF
v_call: TRBV4-3; j_call: TRBJ1-1; cdr3_aa: CASSRGTGSNTEAFF
v_call: TRBV5-6; j_call: TRBJ2-2; cdr3_aa: CASSFRTGANTGELFF
v_call: TRBV7-3; j_call: TRBJ2-4; cdr3_aa: CASSLGGAKNIQYF
v_call: TRBV7-2; j_call: TRBJ2-1; cdr3_aa: CASRWTVAPGNEQFF
v_call: TRBV7-9; j_call: TRBJ1-6; cdr3_aa: CASSLEGGASPLHF
v_call: TRBV11-3; j_call: TRBJ2-3; cdr3_aa: CASSRGGSGTDTQYF
v_call: TRBV11-1; j_call: TRBJ2-4; cdr3_aa: CASTHGQGPKNIQYF
v_call: TRBV10-2; j_call: TRBJ2-1; cdr3_aa: CASSETSGSIYEQFF
v_call: TRBV12-3/TRBV12-4; j_call: TRBJ2-3; cdr3_aa: CASSPQDTQYF
v_call: TRBV28; j_call: TRBJ1-1; cdr3_aa: CASSPHRVSEAFF
v_call: TRBV7-9; j_call: TRBJ2-3; cdr3_aa: CASSLSVTDTQYF
v_call: TRBV2; j_call: TRBJ1-3; cdr3_aa: CASSVGQGVYF
v_call: TRBV5-1; j_call: TRBJ2-7; cdr3_aa: CASSLAGTASYEQYF
v_call: TRBV2; j_call: TRBJ1-1; cdr3_aa: CASSDRGGNTEAFF
v_call: TRBV29-1; j_call: TRBJ1-5; cdr3_aa: CSVGEGGGNQPQHF
v_call: TRBV7-9; j_call: TRBJ2-3; cdr3_aa: CASSSTSGGVDTQYF
v_call: TRBV6-5; j_call: TRBJ2-7; cdr3_aa: CASSGDRSTYEQYF